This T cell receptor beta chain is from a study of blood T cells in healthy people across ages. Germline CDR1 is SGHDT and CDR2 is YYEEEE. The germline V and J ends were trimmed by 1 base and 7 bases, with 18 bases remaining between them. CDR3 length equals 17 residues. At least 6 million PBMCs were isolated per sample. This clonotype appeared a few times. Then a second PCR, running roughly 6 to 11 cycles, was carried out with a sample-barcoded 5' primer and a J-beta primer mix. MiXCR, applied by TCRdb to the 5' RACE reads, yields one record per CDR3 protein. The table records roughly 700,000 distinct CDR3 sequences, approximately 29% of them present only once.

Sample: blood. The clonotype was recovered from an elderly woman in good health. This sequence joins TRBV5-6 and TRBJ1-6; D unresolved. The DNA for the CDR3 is TGTGCCAGCAGCTTGAATGCGTGGATCGCGGGCAATTCACCCCTCCACTTT. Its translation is CASSLNAWIAGNSPLHF.